The source of this T cell receptor (beta chain) is a study of blood T cells in healthy people across ages. Findings of the study overall: It was not known whether donors were CMV positive (a possible confounder of expanded clonotype changes).

A word on this clonotype: The antigen is undetermined.

Then a second PCR, running about 6 to 12 cycles, was carried out with a sample-barcoded 5' primer and a J-beta primer mix. TCRdb used MiXCR to reprocess the 5' RACE reads, holding one entry per CDR3 protein. This sample yields around 1,700,000 distinct CDR3 sequences, of which roughly 27% are seen a single time; about 8% belongs to the top ten. This CDR3 is 15 amino acids long. Trimming took off 0 bases at V and 0 bases at J, with 6 bases between the two ends. CDR1 is LGHDT and CDR2 is YNNKEL in the germline V gene (reference sequence). Sequencing was done on a sample of blood. The chain uses TRBV3-1 and TRBJ1-5; D gene uncertain. The sequence was collected from a woman in her twenties or thirties in good health. This chain's CDR3 is CASSQDGSSNQPQHF. As DNA, the CDR3 is TGTGCCAGCAGCCAAGACGGCTCTAGCAATCAGCCCCAGCATTTT. Filled out from reference TRBV3-1 and TRBJ1-5, the complete variable domain reads DTAVSQTPKYLVTQMGNDKSIKCEQNLGHDTMYWYKQDSKKFLKIMFSYNNKELIINETVPNRFSPKSPDKAHLNLHINSLELGDSAVYFCASSQDGSSNQPQHFGDGTRLSIL.